These T cell receptor beta chains were read from a single sample in a study of control samples from healthy donors and cancer patients. The protocol was immunoSEQ multiplex PCR, while the TCRdb copy is restricted to in-frame clones and leaves out a portion. The sample includes around 80,000 clones, 70% to 90% of them seen just once. Sequenced input: blood. The source of these receptors is a woman in her 50s in good health. CDR3s include the opening cysteine and the closing phenylalanine or tryptophan. The D gene is left open where the match is weak. The size of a clone is reported for some rows only, either as once, few or many, or as a class for expanded clones.

j_call	clone_size	v_call	d_call	cdr3_aa	cdr3_nt
TRBJ2-1	.	TRBV10-2	.	CATGWDEQFF	TGCGCCACCGGATGGGATGAGCAGTTCTTC
TRBJ2-7	.	TRBV6-5	.	CASYRGDTTYEQYF	TGTGCCTCCTACCGAGGAGACACTACCTACGAGCAGTACTTC
TRBJ2-3	once	TRBV12-3/TRBV12-4	.	CASSPKRRNTQYF	TGTGCCAGCAGCCCCAAGAGGCGGAATACGCAGTATTTT
TRBJ2-1	.	TRBV6-5	.	CATHRAGDEQFF	TGTGCCACACACAGGGCAGGGGATGAGCAGTTCTTC
TRBJ2-6	.	TRBV5-1	TRBD1	CASSLAGGLSGANVLTF	TGCGCCAGCAGCTTGGCAGGGGGCTTAAGTGGGGCCAACGTCCTGACTTTC
TRBJ2-7	.	TRBV5-1	TRBD2	CASSLASLAGANEQYF	TGCGCCAGCAGCTTGGCGTCCCTAGCGGGGGCGAACGAGCAGTACTTC
TRBJ1-1	.	TRBV30	.	CAWSPGPSVEAFF	TGTGCCTGGAGTCCAGGTCCATCGGTTGAAGCTTTCTTT
TRBJ1-4	.	TRBV6-1	.	CASRDRREEKLFF	TGTGCCAGCAGGGACAGACGCGAAGAAAAACTGTTTTTT
TRBJ2-1	.	TRBV5-6	.	CASSRLGEVDTYNEQFF	TGTGCCAGCAGCCGGTTGGGAGAGGTCGACACCTACAATGAGCAGTTCTTC
TRBJ2-1	.	TRBV19	TRBD1	CATKREKTGNKGEQFF	TGTGCCACCAAACGAGAAAAGACAGGGAACAAAGGTGAGCAGTTCTTC
TRBJ1-6	few	TRBV5-3	.	CARRRDGLRNSPLHF	TGTGCCAGAAGAAGGGACGGGCTGAGGAATTCACCCCTCCACTTT